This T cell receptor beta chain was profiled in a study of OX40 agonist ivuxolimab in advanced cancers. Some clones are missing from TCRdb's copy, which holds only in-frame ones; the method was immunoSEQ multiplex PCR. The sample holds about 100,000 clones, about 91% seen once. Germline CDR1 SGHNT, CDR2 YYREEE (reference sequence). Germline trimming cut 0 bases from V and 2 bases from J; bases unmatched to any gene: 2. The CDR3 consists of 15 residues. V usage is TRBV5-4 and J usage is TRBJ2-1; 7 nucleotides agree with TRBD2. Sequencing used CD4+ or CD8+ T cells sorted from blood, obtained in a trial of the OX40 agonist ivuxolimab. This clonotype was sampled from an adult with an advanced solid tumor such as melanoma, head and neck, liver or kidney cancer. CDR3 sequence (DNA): TGTGCCAGCAGCTTGGCGGGGGGAGCCTACAATGAGCAGTTCTTC. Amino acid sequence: CASSLAGGAYNEQFF.